Following are 25 T cell receptor beta chains from one sample sequenced in a study of radiotherapy plus CTLA-4 blockade in lung cancer. The method was immunoSEQ multiplex PCR; TCRdb's version includes in-frame clones alone and lacks a portion of them. The table includes roughly 80,000 clones, roughly 79% detected once. The specimen was peripheral blood, collected from a patient treated with radiotherapy plus ipilimumab. The receptors were sampled from a human donor with non-small cell lung cancer who had a partial response to radiotherapy plus ipilimumab. Some clones in this sample may be carry-over from other donors' samples.

The rearrangement links TRBV28 to TRBJ1-1; 8 bases map to TRBD1. The CDR3 totals 15 residues. V lost 6 bases and J lost 9; bases outside the gene matches: 15. Germline values: CDR1 MDHEN, CDR2 SYDVKM. The CDR3 DNA reads as TGTGCCAGCAGATCCCGGGACAGGAGCTCCGTGAAAGCTTTCTTT. As protein: CASRSRDRSSVKAFF.

The chain is built from TRBV27 and TRBJ1-5; D might be TRBD1 (5 bases). CDR1 is MNHEY and CDR2 is SMNVEV in the germline V gene (reference sequence). This CDR3 has 14 residues. V was clipped by 5 bases and J by 4 bases, with 12 bases between them. The CDR3 DNA follows: TGTGCCAGCAGTCCTACAGGATTTAATCAGCCCCAGCATTTT. Protein sequence: CASSPTGFNQPQHF.

This clone appeared once. This chain uses TRBV6-1 with TRBJ2-1; TRBD1 is a possible D gene (5 bases). V was clipped by 2 bases and J by 10 bases, with 18 bases between them. The CDR3 is 15 amino acids. Germline-derived CDR1 and CDR2 are MNHNS and SASEGT. CDR3 nucleotides: TGTGCCAGCAGTGAAAGGGGCTCACCCGGAAGGGAGCAGTTCTTC. This translates into CASSERGSPGREQFF.

This clone appeared a few times. The chain uses TRBV7-3 and TRBJ1-6; possible D gene TRBD1, 6 bases. CDR3 length: 15 residues. V was trimmed by 4 bases and J by 8 bases, leaving 15 bases between them. Germline-derived CDR1 and CDR2 are SGHTA and FQGTGA. CDR3 loop: CASSSTGQRDSPLHF. The CDR3 bases are TGTGCCAGCAGCTCGACGGGACAAAGGGATTCACCCCTCCACTTT. The variable domain in full, with the rest retrieved from reference TRBV7-3 and TRBJ1-6, is GAGVSQTPSNKVTEKGKYVELRCDPISGHTALYWYRQSLGQGPEFLIYFQGTGAADDSGLPNDRFFAVRPEGSVSTLKIQRTERGDSAVYLCASSSTGQRDSPLHFGNGTRLTVT.

This clone was seen only once. The sample contains more than one DNA sequence encoding this CDR3. The rearrangement uses TRBV18 and TRBJ2-7; 10 bases match TRBD2. From germline, CDR1 is KGHSH and CDR2 LQKENI. V trimming: 1 base; J trimming: 2 bases; junction bases outside the gene matches: 2. The CDR3 totals 15 residues. The CDR3 nucleotides read TGTGCCAGCTCACCACGGACTAGCGGAGCCTACGAGCAGTACTTC. Residues: CASSPRTSGAYEQYF.

This clone was detected only a few times. The V gene is TRBV6-1, the J gene TRBJ1-6; maybe TRBD1 (5 bases). There are 14 residues in the CDR3. CDR1 and CDR2 (germline): MNHNS, SASEGT. V lost 8 bases to trimming and J lost 9 bases, with 17 bases between them. Here the CDR3 DNA reads TGTGCCAGCGGGGGGGGTCCCGAGAGTTCACCCCTCCACTTT. Translating it yields CASGGGPESSPLHF.

This clone has more than one count but fewer than ten. The genes are TRBV6-6 and TRBJ2-3; TRBD1 agrees at 8 bases. The V gene end was trimmed by 6 bases and the J gene end by 5 bases; junction bases not matched to a gene: 10. CDR1 is MNHNY and CDR2 is SVGAGI in the germline V gene (reference sequence). The CDR3 extends over 15 amino acids. CDR3 sequence (DNA): TGTGCCAGCAGATTACAGGGGGATGTTGGAGATACGCAGTATTTT. This sequence encodes CASRLQGDVGDTQYF.

This rearrangement joins TRBV19 to TRBJ2-2, with 13 bases aligning to TRBD2. Germline V gene sequence: CDR1 LNHDA, CDR2 SQIVND (reference sequence). CDR3 length equals 18 residues. The J segment lost 6 bases and the V segment lost 5 bases, leaving 12 bases of the junction unmatched. The CDR3 region has the DNA TGTGCCAGTAGTCCGTCTCGACGACTAGCGGGAGGCTCCGGGGAGCTGTTTTTT. Translating it yields CASSPSRRLAGGSGELFF.

The chain links TRBV5-1 to TRBJ2-5, with 8 bases aligning to TRBD2. CDR1 and CDR2 (germline): SGHRS, YFSETQ. The junction had 12 bases not matched to a gene; V was cut back by 4 bases and J by 1 base. The CDR3 runs to 17 residues. DNA for the CDR3: TGCGCCAGCAGCACCAACGGCCTGGCGGGGGGCCAAGAGACCCAGTACTTC. Translation gives CASSTNGLAGGQETQYF.

V is TRBV5-1 and J is TRBJ1-2; 8 bases line up with TRBD1. J gave up 2 bases and V 0 bases, and 3 bases lay outside the gene matches. The germline V gene has CDR1 SGHRS and CDR2 YFSETQ. This CDR3 has 15 amino acids. This CDR3 reads CASSLAGQGNYGYTF. The DNA of the CDR3 is TGCGCCAGCAGCTTGGCAGGACAGGGAAACTATGGCTACACCTTC.

This clone showed up just once. The chain has TRBV7-2 and TRBJ2-1; D is perhaps TRBD2 (5 bases). The CDR3 loop spans 15 amino acids. The V gene's germline CDR1 is SGHTA and CDR2 FQGNSA. The V end was cut by 6 bases, the J end by 5 bases, with 17 bases between. The CDR3 region is CASSLRRGADNEQFF. The CDR3 bases are TGTGCCAGCAGTCTTCGACGCGGAGCGGACAATGAGCAGTTCTTC.

This clone came up once. The V gene is TRBV5-1, the J gene TRBJ2-1; a weak D match, TRBD2 (6 bases). The CDR3 loop spans 16 amino acids. The V gene lost 4 bases and the J gene lost 0 bases, with 14 bases spanning the gap. Germline CDR1 SGHRS, CDR2 YFSETQ. The CDR3 sequence: CASSTPPSASYNEQFF. The DNA for the CDR3 is TGCGCCAGCAGCACACCTCCTAGCGCCTCCTACAATGAGCAGTTCTTC.

In DNA, the CDR3 is TGTGCCAGCAGGGGGGGAGACTACACTGAAGCTTTCTTT. Its protein product is CASRGGDYTEAFF. The chain has TRBV28 and TRBJ1-1; perhaps TRBD1 as D (5 bases). Germline lookup yields CDR1 MDHEN and CDR2 SYDVKM. V was shortened by 6 bases and J by 3 bases, with 11 bases between the two germline ends. This CDR3 has 13 amino acids.

This chain uses TRBV9 with TRBJ2-7, with D possibly TRBD2 on 6 matching bases. The CDR3 runs to 14 residues. Looked up from germline, CDR1 is SGDLS and CDR2 is YYNGEE. V shed 6 bases and J shed 2 bases, with 15 bases lying between them. Here the CDR3 reads CASITGTPTYEQYF. The CDR3 DNA follows: TGTGCCAGCATCACCGGGACTCCTACCTACGAGCAGTACTTC.

The chain combines TRBV18 with TRBJ2-1; 7 bases match TRBD1. The CDR3 length is 15 residues. The V gene's germline CDR1 is KGHSH and CDR2 LQKENI. V shed 3 bases and J 3 bases; nucleotides not matched to a gene: 5. CDR3 region: CASSPMTGRYNEQFF. The CDR3 DNA follows: TGTGCCAGCTCACCTATGACAGGGCGCTACAATGAGCAGTTCTTC.

The chain links TRBV6-1 to TRBJ2-1, with D possibly being TRBD2 (6 bases). Trimming removed 6 bases from V and 9 bases from J, with 12 bases in between. Germline values: CDR1 MNHNS, CDR2 SASEGT. This CDR3 is 12 amino acids long. CDR3 sequence: CASSPDYFEQFF. The CDR3 region has the DNA TGTGCCAGCAGCCCGGACTATTTTGAGCAGTTCTTC.

V and J are TRBV18 and TRBJ2-5, with 12 bases matching TRBD2. The CDR3 is 15 residues long. Germline-derived CDR1 and CDR2 are KGHSH and LQKENI. The V gene end was trimmed by 2 bases and the J gene end by 3 bases; junction bases not matched to a gene: 1. The CDR3 bases are TGTGCCAGCTCACCAAGGACTAGCGGGGAAGAGACCCAGTACTTC. Residues: CASSPRTSGEETQYF.

The V gene is TRBV28, the J gene TRBJ2-4; 10 bases fit TRBD2. CDR1 is MDHEN and CDR2 is SYDVKM in the germline V gene. After removal of 2 bases from V and 2 bases from J, the junction contained 9 bases not matched to a gene. CDR3 length: 18 residues. The CDR3 is CASSLSGRASRTKNIQYF. The CDR3 bases are TGTGCCAGCAGTTTAAGCGGGAGGGCCTCGAGGACCAAAAACATTCAGTACTTC.

V usage is TRBV4-1 and J usage is TRBJ1-5; D is possibly TRBD1 (6 bases). Trimming removed 2 bases at V and 0 bases at J, with 14 bases between. CDR3 size: 17 residues. The V gene's germline CDR1 is MGHRA and CDR2 YSYEKL. CDR3 in amino acids: CASSQNRAPNSNQPQHF. CDR3 nucleotide sequence: TGCGCCAGCAGCCAAAACAGGGCCCCTAATAGCAATCAGCCCCAGCATTTT.

The chain has TRBV9 and TRBJ1-5; no reliable D call. Germline-derived CDR1 and CDR2 are SGDLS and YYNGEE. Trimming cost V 0 bases and J 6 bases, with 10 bases left between them. This CDR3 region has 14 residues. CDR3 in DNA: TGTGCCAGCAGCGTAGGCAGAGGCGGTCAGCCCCAGCATTTT. The encoded protein is CASSVGRGGQPQHF.

The chain recombines TRBV5-1 with TRBJ2-1; TRBD2 aligns across 10 bases. The CDR3 has 16 residues. The germline CDR1 and CDR2 sequences are SGHRS and YFSETQ. V shed 4 bases, J shed 9 bases, and the junction held 13 bases outside the gene matches. CDR3 protein: CASSPHEASGSIEQFF. CDR3 coding DNA: TGCGCCAGCAGCCCACACGAGGCTAGCGGGAGCATTGAGCAGTTCTTC.

The J gene is TRBJ1-1, the V gene TRBV11-3; no reliable D call. V was trimmed by 1 base and J by 6 bases, leaving 9 bases between them. The V gene's germline CDR1 is SGHNT and CDR2 YENEEA. The CDR3 consists of 13 residues. CDR3 sequence reads: CASSLGSVAEAFF. The CDR3 DNA sequence: TGTGCCAGCAGCTTAGGTTCTGTAGCTGAAGCTTTCTTT.

This CDR3 is CASSATDYEQYF. Written as DNA, the CDR3 is TGTGCCAGCAGCGCTACCGACTACGAGCAGTACTTC. The V call is TRBV9, the J call TRBJ2-5; D gene uncertain. The DNA matches TRBJ2-7 better at its end, which makes the J call doubtful. Germline-derived CDR1 and CDR2 are SGDLS and YYNGEE. CDR3 size: 12 residues.

The chain is built from TRBV28 and TRBJ2-6; possible D gene TRBD1, 5 bases. CDR3 length equals 15 residues. Per the germline V gene, CDR1 is MDHEN and CDR2 is SYDVKM. V was shortened by 6 bases and J by 0 bases, with 9 bases between the two germline ends. This CDR3 reads CASRRQSSGANVLTF. The CDR3, as DNA: TGTGCCAGCAGGCGACAGAGCTCTGGGGCCAACGTCCTGACTTTC. Full variable domain (remainder filled in from reference TRBV28 and TRBJ2-6): DVKVTQSSRYLVKRTGEKVFLECVQDMDHENMFWYRQDPGLGLRLIYFSYDVKMKEKGDIPEGYSVSREKKERFSLILESASTNQTSMYLCASRRQSSGANVLTFGAGSRLTVL.

This clone was picked up a small number of times. The chain has TRBV19 and TRBJ1-2; TRBD1 aligns across 7 bases. The CDR3 is 13 amino acids. J was trimmed by 6 bases and V by 7 bases; bases with no gene match: 8. The germline V gene encodes CDR1 LNHDA and CDR2 SQIVND (reference sequence). CDR3 protein: CASTDGTVHGYTF. The CDR3 DNA sequence: TGTGCCAGTACCGATGGGACAGTTCATGGCTACACCTTC.